Presented here are 25 T cell receptor beta chains from one specimen sequenced in a study of vaccination and CD4 T cells after COVID-19. This sample's treatment: roughly 10-day PBMC culture with coronavirus spike peptide pools or control peptides (ViraFEST assay). These receptors lack a known antigen. With the Oncomine TCR Beta short-read assay, DNA from cultured CD4+ T cells was sequenced. TCRdb recomputed calls from the PCR reads with MiXCR, one row per CDR3 protein. Of approximately 21,000 distinct CDR3 sequences in the sample, roughly half were seen once. Sequencing was carried out using CD4+ T cells from blood, cultured in vitro. The receptor source for this set is a human donor who had recovered from COVID-19.

DNA of the CDR3: TGTGCCAGCAGCTTCGCGGGGGGCACTGAAGCTTTCTTT. Amino acid sequence: CASSFAGGTEAFF. The J gene is TRBJ1-1, the V gene TRBV7-9; the D gene is possibly TRBD1 (5 bases). V lost 3 bases and J 4 bases, leaving 9 bases between the germline ends. This CDR3 comprises 13 residues. Germline-derived CDR1 and CDR2 are SEHNR and FQNEAQ (reference sequence).

This rearrangement joins TRBV19 to TRBJ2-5; D gene uncertain. There are 14 residues in the CDR3. Germline CDR1 and CDR2: LNHDA and SQIVND (reference sequence). The V end lost 1 base, the J end lost 4 bases, and 10 bases lay between the germline ends. The CDR3 DNA reads TGTGCCAGTAGTATAGCTGGGGTATCAGAGACCCAGTACTTC. Protein: CASSIAGVSETQYF. The full variable domain, completed using reference TRBV19 and TRBJ2-5, is DGGITQSPKYLFRKEGQNVTLSCEQNLNHDAMYWYRQDPGQGLRLIYYSQIVNDFQKGDIAEGYSVSREKKESFPLTVTSAQKNPTAFYLCASSIAGVSETQYFGPGTRLLVL.

V and J are TRBV27 and TRBJ1-6; tentative D call: TRBD1 (5 bases). CDR3 length equals 12 residues. Germline V gene data show CDR1 as MNHEY and CDR2 as SMNVEV (reference sequence). This CDR3 reads CAAGLRDSPLHF. CDR3 nucleotides: TGTGCTGCAGGGCTCCGCGATTCACCCCTCCACTTT.

This clonotype was seen once. The chain combines TRBV5-4 with TRBJ1-2, with TRBD1 matching 8 bases. In germline, CDR1 is SGHNT, CDR2 YYREEE (reference sequence). With 3 bases clipped from V and 4 bases from J, the junction kept 8 bases outside the gene matches. This CDR3 is built from 15 residues. DNA of the CDR3: TGTGCCAGCAGCTCGATCAGGGGGCGTCCCTATGGCTACACCTTC. It translates to CASSSIRGRPYGYTF. The full variable domain, its missing parts supplied by reference TRBV5-4 and TRBJ1-2, is ETGVTQSPTHLIKTRGQQVTLRCSSQSGHNTVSWYQQALGQGPQFIFQYYREEENGRGNFPPRFSGLQFPNYSSELNVNALELDDSALYLCASSSIRGRPYGYTFGSGTRLTVV.

This chain joins TRBV6-4 and TRBJ2-7; D call uncertain. The CDR3 extends over 13 amino acids. V was clipped by 7 bases and J by 5 bases, with 15 bases between them. CDR1 MRHNA and CDR2 SNTAGT come from the germline V gene. The CDR3 here is CASILAGHHEQYF. The CDR3 DNA is TGTGCCAGCATTCTTGCAGGTCACCACGAGCAGTACTTC.

The chain recombines TRBV21-1 with TRBJ1-2; TRBD1 is the table's D call, not checked against the DNA. TRBV21-1 is a pseudogene locus. CDR3 length equals 14 residues. CDR3 nucleotides: TGTGCCAGCAGCGCCGAAGGTCAGGGAGTTGGCTACACCTTC. Its translation is CASSAEGQGVGYTF.

The genes are TRBV20-1 and TRBJ2-1, with 9 bases lining up with TRBD2. The CDR3 has 18 amino acids. J gave up 0 bases and V 3 bases, and 12 bases lay outside the gene matches. CDR1 is DFQATT and CDR2 is SNEGSKA in the germline V gene (reference sequence). CDR3 coding DNA: TGCAGTGCTAGTGGCGGGAGGGCCCTTACGGTCTCCTACAATGAGCAGTTCTTC. This encodes CSASGGRALTVSYNEQFF.

The table lists this clonotype with a few counts. This rearrangement joins TRBV20-1 to TRBJ1-1; 10 bases agree with TRBD1. V dropped 2 bases and J dropped 3; count of bases not matched to a gene: 9. Germline V gene data show CDR1 as DFQATT and CDR2 as SNEGSKA (reference sequence). The length of the CDR3 is 16 residues. The chain's CDR3 is CSARTNRDRGHTEAFF. Here the CDR3 DNA reads TGCAGTGCTAGAACTAACCGGGACAGGGGACACACTGAAGCTTTCTTT.

This clonotype was seen once. This chain uses TRBV12-3 or TRBV12-4 with TRBJ1-1; perhaps TRBD1 as D (6 bases). Trimming took 6 bases from V and 3 from J, leaving 11 bases between them. The CDR3 has 13 amino acids. CDR3 nucleotides: TGTGCCAGCAGGGACCAGGGGCACACTGAAGCTTTCTTT. This translates into CASRDQGHTEAFF.

This clonotype was detected a few times. This chain uses TRBV19 with TRBJ1-1, with no clear D. Germline assignment: CDR1 LNHDA and CDR2 SQIVND (reference sequence). V lost 3 bases, J lost 1 base, and 6 bases lay in between. The CDR3 is 13 residues long. This CDR3 reads CASSITQNTEAFF. The CDR3 coding sequence is TGTGCCAGTAGTATCACCCAGAACACTGAAGCTTTCTTT.

This clonotype has just one count. The chain is built from TRBV6-2 or TRBV6-3 and TRBJ1-2; D may be TRBD1 (6 bases). The V end was cut by 7 bases, the J end by 0 bases, with 15 bases between. CDR1 MNHEY and CDR2 SVGEGT come from the germline V gene. This CDR3 contains 15 residues. The CDR3 is CASTSSRGPNYGYTF. The CDR3 DNA reads TGTGCCAGCACTTCCTCCCGGGGGCCTAACTATGGCTACACCTTC.

The chain links TRBV10-3 to TRBJ1-1; 9 positions match TRBD1. Germline-derived CDR1 and CDR2 are ENHRY and SYGVKD. V dropped 4 bases and J dropped 3; count of bases not matched to a gene: 9. The CDR3 runs to 16 residues. The CDR3 sequence is CAISVHPGQGDTEAFF. CDR3 nucleotide sequence: TGTGCCATCAGTGTCCATCCGGGACAGGGAGACACTGAAGCTTTCTTT.

V usage is TRBV11-3 and J usage is TRBJ2-3, with TRBD2 identical over 10 bases. The CDR3 sequence is 17 residues long. The V and J ends lost 5 bases and 2 bases, in that order; junction bases with no gene match: 10. CDR1 is SGHNT, CDR2 YENEEA, per germline. As DNA, the CDR3 is TGTGCCAGCAGCCCGAGAGCGGGGGGGCTTAACACAGATACGCAGTATTTT. Translating gives CASSPRAGGLNTDTQYF.

The CDR3 is CATSSPLGGFGANVLTF. The CDR3 DNA is TGTGCCACCAGCTCCCCTTTAGGGGGCTTTGGGGCCAACGTCCTGACTTTC. The V and J genes are TRBV15 and TRBJ2-6; 7 bases map to TRBD1. Germline-derived CDR1 and CDR2 are LNHNV and YYDKDF (reference sequence). J gave up 3 bases and V 5 bases, and 10 bases lay outside the gene matches. The CDR3 has 17 amino acids. Full variable domain (remainder filled in from reference TRBV15 and TRBJ2-6): DAMVIQNPRYQVTQFGKPVTLSCSQTLNHNVMYWYQQKSSQAPKLLFHYYDKDFNNEADTPDNFQSRRPNTSFCFLDIRSPGLGDTAMYLCATSSPLGGFGANVLTFGAGSRLTVL.

The table lists this clonotype with a few counts. The DNA of the CDR3 is TGTGCCAGCAGCTTATCGGCAGGGATCTCTTACGAGCAGTACTTC. Protein sequence: CASSLSAGISYEQYF. The J gene is TRBJ2-7, the V gene TRBV7-3; perhaps TRBD1 as D (5 bases). This CDR3 spans 15 amino acids. From germline, CDR1 is SGHTA and CDR2 FQGTGA. V lost 2 bases and J lost 4, with 15 bases in between. The full variable domain, its missing parts supplied by reference TRBV7-3 and TRBJ2-7, is GAGVSQTPSNKVTEKGKYVELRCDPISGHTALYWYRQSLGQGPEFLIYFQGTGAADDSGLPNDRFFAVRPEGSVSTLKIQRTERGDSAVYLCASSLSAGISYEQYFGPGTRLTVT.

The chain couples TRBV5-6 to TRBJ2-3; 10 nucleotides match TRBD2. Germline CDR1 is SGHDT and CDR2 is YYEEEE. The length of the CDR3 is 15 residues. V shed 1 base, J shed 5 bases, and the junction held 4 bases outside the gene matches. CDR3 sequence: CASSLRVAGGDTQYF. In nucleotides, the CDR3 is TGTGCCAGCAGCTTGAGGGTAGCGGGGGGAGATACGCAGTATTTT.

This chain uses TRBV28 with TRBJ2-5; D possibly corresponds to TRBD1 (5 bases). The V gene lost 0 bases and the J gene lost 1 base, with 9 bases spanning the gap. Looked up from germline, CDR1 is MDHEN and CDR2 is SYDVKM. This CDR3 spans 15 amino acids. The CDR3 nucleotides are TGTGCCAGCAGTTTATGGGGTAGGGGCCAAGAGACCCAGTACTTC. Its protein product is CASSLWGRGQETQYF.

The chain couples TRBV7-9 to TRBJ1-2; 9 bases map to TRBD1. CDR3 length equals 16 residues. J gave up 0 bases and V 6 bases, and 8 bases lay outside the gene matches. In germline, CDR1 is SEHNR, CDR2 FQNEAQ (reference sequence). CDR3 nucleotides: TGTGCCAGCAGGCCTCCGGGGACAGGGCCTAACTATGGCTACACCTTC. The encoded protein is CASRPPGTGPNYGYTF.

This clonotype occurred a few times. This chain links TRBV2 with TRBJ1-6, with 7 bases identical to TRBD1. The germline gives CDR1 SNHLY, CDR2 FYNNEI. The CDR3 length is 16 residues. V trimming: 7 bases; J trimming: 0 bases; junction bases outside the gene matches: 6. The CDR3 protein is CASKGQPSSYNSPLHF. The CDR3 DNA follows: TGTGCCAGCAAGGGACAGCCGAGCTCCTATAATTCACCCCTCCACTTT.

The chain combines TRBV20-1 with TRBJ2-1; the match to TRBD2 covers 9 bases. This CDR3 spans 16 amino acids. V shed 1 base and J 3 bases; nucleotides not matched to a gene: 7. Germline-derived CDR1 and CDR2 are DFQATT and SNEGSKA (reference sequence). The DNA for the CDR3 is TGCAGTGCTAGAGTGGCTAGCGGGGTAGGCTACAATGAGCAGTTCTTC. Residues: CSARVASGVGYNEQFF.

The CDR3 sequence is CASSLTVNSYSRSQPQHF. The CDR3 DNA sequence: TGTGCCAGCAGTTTAACGGTGAACAGCTATTCGCGGTCTCAGCCCCAGCATTTT. The rearrangement joins TRBV28 to TRBJ1-5; D is uncertain. The CDR3 contains 18 residues. CDR1 is MDHEN and CDR2 is SYDVKM in the germline V gene. Trimming took 2 bases from V and 6 from J, leaving 23 bases between them.

The chain carries TRBV19 and TRBJ2-7; D may be TRBD1 (5 bases). CDR1 and CDR2 (germline): LNHDA, SQIVND (reference sequence). The V end lost 3 bases, the J end lost 0 bases, and 15 bases lay between the germline ends. The CDR3 runs to 16 residues. CDR3 residues: CASSMRFGASSYEQYF. CDR3 nucleotide sequence: TGTGCCAGTAGTATGAGATTTGGGGCCTCCTCCTACGAGCAGTACTTC.

This chain uses TRBV15 with TRBJ2-5, with 8 bases that match TRBD1. J gave up 2 bases and V 6 bases, and 5 bases lay outside the gene matches. Germline CDR1 and CDR2: LNHNV and YYDKDF (reference sequence). The CDR3 consists of 14 residues. CDR3: CATRVNRGQETQYF. CDR3 nucleotide sequence: TGTGCCACCAGAGTTAACAGGGGGCAAGAGACCCAGTACTTC.

This clonotype has a handful of counts. The J gene is TRBJ2-1, the V gene TRBV20-1; D unclear. The V gene's germline CDR1 is DFQATT and CDR2 SNEGSKA (reference sequence). The length of the CDR3 is 14 residues. V was cut by 5 bases and J by 0 bases, with 11 bases left in between. CDR3 in DNA: TGCAGTGCTGATACTTCGAGCTCCTACAATGAGCAGTTCTTC. Protein product: CSADTSSSYNEQFF.

This clonotype has only a few counts. The chain employs TRBV7-3 and TRBJ1-1, with D hard to call. Trimming removed 5 bases at V and 1 base at J, with 8 bases between. The CDR3 is made up of 13 amino acids. In germline, CDR1 is SGHTA, CDR2 FQGTGA. The CDR3 nucleotides read TGTGCCAGCAGCGCGCAACAGAACACTGAAGCTTTCTTT. It codes for CASSAQQNTEAFF.